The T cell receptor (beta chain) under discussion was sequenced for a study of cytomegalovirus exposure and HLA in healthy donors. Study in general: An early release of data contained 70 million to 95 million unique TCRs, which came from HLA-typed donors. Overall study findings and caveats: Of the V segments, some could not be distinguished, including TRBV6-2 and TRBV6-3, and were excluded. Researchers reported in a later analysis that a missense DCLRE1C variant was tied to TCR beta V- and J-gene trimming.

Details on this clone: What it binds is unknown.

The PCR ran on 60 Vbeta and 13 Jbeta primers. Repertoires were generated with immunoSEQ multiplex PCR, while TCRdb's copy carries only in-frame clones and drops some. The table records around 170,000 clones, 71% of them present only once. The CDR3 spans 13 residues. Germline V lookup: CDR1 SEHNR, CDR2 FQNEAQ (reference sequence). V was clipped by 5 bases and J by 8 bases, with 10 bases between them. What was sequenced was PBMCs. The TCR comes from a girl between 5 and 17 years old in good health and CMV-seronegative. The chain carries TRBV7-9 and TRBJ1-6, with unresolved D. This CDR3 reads CASSRENHSPLHF. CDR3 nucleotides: TGTGCCAGCAGCCGGGAGAACCATTCACCCCTCCACTTT.